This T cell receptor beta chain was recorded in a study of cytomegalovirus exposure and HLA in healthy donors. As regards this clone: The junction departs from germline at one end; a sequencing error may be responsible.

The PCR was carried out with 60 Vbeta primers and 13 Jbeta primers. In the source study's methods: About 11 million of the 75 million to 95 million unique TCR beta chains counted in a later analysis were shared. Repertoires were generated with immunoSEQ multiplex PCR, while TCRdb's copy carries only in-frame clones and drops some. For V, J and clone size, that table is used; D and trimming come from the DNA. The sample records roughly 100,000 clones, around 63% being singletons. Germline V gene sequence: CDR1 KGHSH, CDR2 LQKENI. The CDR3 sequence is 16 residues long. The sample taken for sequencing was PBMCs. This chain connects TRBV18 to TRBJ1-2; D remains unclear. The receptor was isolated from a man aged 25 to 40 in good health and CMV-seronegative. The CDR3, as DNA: TGTGCCAGCTCCCCACAGCAGGCAACCTCTAACTATGGCTACACCTTC. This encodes CASSPQQATSNYGYTF.